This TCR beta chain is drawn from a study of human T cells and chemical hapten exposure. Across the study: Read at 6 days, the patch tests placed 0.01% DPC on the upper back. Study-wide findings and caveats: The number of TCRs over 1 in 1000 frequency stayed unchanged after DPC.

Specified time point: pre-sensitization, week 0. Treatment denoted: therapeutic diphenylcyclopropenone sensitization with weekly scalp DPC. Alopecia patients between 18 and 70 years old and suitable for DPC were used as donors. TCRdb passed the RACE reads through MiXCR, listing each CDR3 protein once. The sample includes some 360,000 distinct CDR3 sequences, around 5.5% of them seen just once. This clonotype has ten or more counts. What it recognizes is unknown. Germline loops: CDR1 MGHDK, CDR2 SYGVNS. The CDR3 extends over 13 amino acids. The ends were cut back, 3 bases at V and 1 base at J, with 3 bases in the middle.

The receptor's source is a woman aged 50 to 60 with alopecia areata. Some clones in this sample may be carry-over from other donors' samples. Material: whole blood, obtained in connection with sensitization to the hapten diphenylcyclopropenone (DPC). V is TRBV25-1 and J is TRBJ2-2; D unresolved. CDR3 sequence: CASSEQNTGELFF. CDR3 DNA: TGTGCCAGCAGTGAGCAGAACACCGGGGAGCTGTTTTTT.